The sequence of this TCR beta chain was determined in a study of T cells after posttransplantation cyclophosphamide. Findings and caveats of the study: TRB clonality was highly associated with recipient CMV seropositivity and reactivation.

The CDR3 runs 13 residues. Germline-derived CDR1 and CDR2 are MNHEY and SVGAGI. The protocol was immunoSEQ multiplex PCR, while the TCRdb copy is restricted to in-frame clones and leaves out a portion. Counted here are some 49,000 clones, roughly nine tenths occurring once; the ten biggest clones make up around 3%. The table lists this clone with a count of one. Its antigen is as yet unknown. At one boundary the junction diverges from the germline segment, which might be a read error. Other DNA sequences from this sample encode an identical CDR3 as well. The sequence came from a woman between 45 and 60 years old in good health and a related stem cell transplant donor. Material for sequencing was PBMCs. This sequence joins TRBV6-5 and TRBJ1-6; 7 bases are shared with TRBD1. The CDR3 DNA reads as TGTGCCAGCATGACAGGGCAAAATTCCCCCCTCCACTTT. Protein: CASMTGQNSPLHF.